These 5 T cell receptor beta chains were all obtained from the same sample, sequenced in a study of blood T cell repertoires in COVID-19. TCRdb's table, derived via immunoSEQ multiplex PCR, lists solely in-frame clones and lacks some. The table has about 180,000 clones, over 70% seen once. The sample taken for sequencing was PBMCs or T cells enriched from blood (not recorded which). The receptors shown here come from a man aged 55-75 years who had been exposed to COVID-19.

The chain carries TRBV14 and TRBJ2-2, with D perhaps TRBD2 (6 bases). CDR3 size: 16 residues. The V gene lost 4 bases and the J gene lost 4 bases, with 16 bases spanning the gap. Germline loops: CDR1 SGHDN, CDR2 FVKESK. Here the CDR3 reads CASSPLRRGGTGELFF. The CDR3, as DNA: TGTGCCAGCAGCCCCCTTCGGAGGGGCGGCACCGGGGAGCTGTTTTTT.

Remarks on this clone: Other DNA sequences within the sample encode an identical CDR3. The chain has TRBV9 and TRBJ2-7; TRBD2 agrees at 7 bases. With 0 bases clipped from V and 4 bases from J, the junction kept 7 bases outside the gene matches. Per germline, CDR1 SGDLS and CDR2 YYNGEE. This CDR3 region has 15 residues. This chain's CDR3 is CASSVGSSGAYEQYF. Written as DNA, the CDR3 is TGTGCCAGCAGCGTAGGATCTAGCGGAGCATACGAGCAGTACTTC.

V is TRBV7-2 and J is TRBJ2-7, with 7 bases matching TRBD2. V dropped 4 bases and J dropped 2; count of bases not matched to a gene: 8. Germline V lookup: CDR1 SGHTA, CDR2 FQGNSA. This CDR3 spans 15 amino acids. The CDR3 nucleotides are TGTGCCAGCAGCTCGCAACCTAGCGGAACCTACGAGCAGTACTTC. Its translation is CASSSQPSGTYEQYF.

This clone was detected many times. The chain joins TRBV19 to TRBJ2-7; D not resolved. Trimming took off 1 base at V and 6 bases at J, with 13 bases between the two ends. CDR3 length: 14 residues. Per the germline V gene, CDR1 is LNHDA and CDR2 is SQIVND (reference sequence). The CDR3 reads CASSIGPGTSEQYF. The CDR3 DNA is TGTGCCAGTAGTATAGGCCCAGGAACCTCCGAGCAGTACTTC.

In its sample, this clone was seen a few times. V gene TRBV7-7 combines with J gene TRBJ2-3; the match to TRBD2 covers 8 bases. V gave up 3 bases and J gave up 1 base; unmatched junction bases: 9. The CDR3 has 17 amino acids. In germline, CDR1 is SSHAT, CDR2 FNYEAQ (reference sequence). DNA for the CDR3: TGTGCCAGCAGCTTGGGGAGCGGGAGCGTCGGCACAGATACGCAGTATTTT. It is translated as CASSLGSGSVGTDTQYF.